The sequence of this T cell receptor beta chain was determined in a study of shared clonotypes between healthy human individuals. Study-level findings and limits: How much donors shared clonotypes was expected to be affected by sequencing depth. The donor pool, a small one, limited the genetic and exposure-history diversity represented.

Germline V gene lookup returns CDR1 MRHNA and CDR2 SNTAGT. Germline trimming cut 6 bases from V and 7 bases from J; bases unmatched to any gene: 14. The CDR3 runs to 16 residues. Researchers ran the assay at a deep level. Replicate PCRs were loaded with around 280 ng DNA from unsorted PBMC, about 30,000 T cell genomes. Some clones are missing from TCRdb's copy, which holds only in-frame ones; the method was immunoSEQ multiplex PCR. The sample lists roughly 480,000 clones, 65% to 80% occurring once. This clone was found once. Its antigen remains unidentified. The TCR comes from a woman aged 40 to 50 in good health. Some clones in this sample may be carry-over from other donors' samples. V usage is TRBV6-4 and J usage is TRBJ2-7; 11 nucleotides align to TRBD2. Sequencing was carried out using PBMCs. The CDR3 here is CASRGIRKLAGVEQYF. In DNA form, the CDR3 reads TGTGCCAGCAGGGGAATACGGAAACTAGCGGGAGTTGAGCAGTACTTC.